This T cell receptor beta chain appears in the sequencing data of a study of blood T cell repertoires in COVID-19. Study context: Italy, Spain and the United States were the sources of the convalescent and acute COVID-19 samples.

Participants came from under 30 US areas, aged roughly 18 to 89 years. Categorization into cohorts depended on clinical history that participants reported. In the authors' methods: Estimates of nucleated cell counts were drawn from the amplification of reference gene primers. This table comes from immunoSEQ multiplex PCR, and its TCRdb copy is limited to in-frame clones, with some not included. V and J calls and clone size are copied from that table; D and trimming were computed from the DNA. Among about 57,000 clones listed, roughly 80% were seen once. The CDR3 runs 15 residues. Deletions cut 3 bases from V and 1 base from J, with 11 bases between. The germline gives CDR1 SGHTS, CDR2 YDEGEE.

The TCR was taken from a woman aged 40-49 years with acute COVID-19. The sample taken for sequencing was PBMCs or T cells enriched from blood (not recorded which). The V and J genes are TRBV5-8 and TRBJ1-5, with D possibly TRBD1 on 6 matching bases. The chain's CDR3 is CASSSQGWSNQPQHF. CDR3 DNA sequence: TGTGCCAGCAGCTCCCAGGGGTGGAGCAATCAGCCCCAGCATTTT.